The source of this T cell receptor beta chain is a study of OX40 agonist ivuxolimab in advanced cancers. Study summary: Age averaged around 58 years (range about 23 to 80), and roughly 80% were male.

Germline CDR1 is SEHNR and CDR2 is FQNEAQ (reference sequence). With 4 bases clipped from V and 8 bases from J, the junction kept 5 bases outside the gene matches. This CDR3 has 14 residues. Excluded were patients having autoimmune disease history or systemic immunosuppression. Profiled with immunoSEQ multiplex PCR; TCRdb holds only in-frame clones, not every one. Among 40,000 or so clones listed, around 86% were seen once. The input for sequencing was CD4+ or CD8+ T cells sorted from blood, taken in a trial of the OX40 agonist ivuxolimab. This chain joins TRBV7-9 and TRBJ1-4; TRBD1 agrees at 9 bases. The TCR was taken from an adult with an advanced solid tumor such as melanoma, head and neck, liver or kidney cancer. CDR3 loop: CASSYGTGWEKLFF. In DNA, the CDR3 is TGTGCCAGCAGCTACGGGACAGGGTGGGAAAAACTGTTTTTT. Complete variable domain (other parts from reference TRBV7-9 and TRBJ1-4): DTGVSQNPRHKITKRGQNVTFRCDPISEHNRLYWYRQTLGQGPEFLTYFQNEAQLEKSRLLSDRFSAERPKGSFSTLEIQRTEQGDSAMYLCASSYGTGWEKLFFGSGTQLSVL.